Presented here are 27 T cell receptor beta chains from one specimen sequenced in a study of CXCR3-negative and CXCR3-positive naive CD8 T cells. 5' RACE with UMI labels generated the TRB cDNA libraries. One entry per CDR3 protein, without DNA, is what TCRdb gives after re-calling the 5' RACE reads. Its listing shows about 41,000 distinct CDR3 sequences. The sequenced sample consisted of naive CXCR3- CD8+ T cells from blood. The subset is: CD45RO-CCR7+CD27+CD95- naive CD8+ T cells lacking CXCR3 (TNR3-). The receptors come from a human donor in good health. Some clones in this sample may be carry-over from other donors' samples.

The chain combines TRBV25-1 with TRBJ2-1; TCRdb designates TRBD2, a call that cannot be tested without DNA. The CDR3 runs 19 residues. CDR1 is MGHDK, CDR2 SYGVNS, per germline. The CDR3 here is CASSELGLAGLKSRNEQFF.

The J gene is TRBJ1-2, the V gene TRBV20-1. The CDR3 has 13 residues. Germline assignment: CDR1 DFQATT and CDR2 SNEGSKA (reference sequence). The CDR3 loop reads CSARSISNYGYTF.

The chain is built from TRBV7-9 and TRBJ1-1; absent DNA, TCRdb's TRBD1 call cannot be checked. CDR1 SEHNR and CDR2 FQNEAQ come from the germline V gene (reference sequence). CDR3 length: 14 residues. CDR3 residues: CASSPGVMNTEAFF.

The genes are TRBV24-1 and TRBJ2-2; TCRdb picks TRBD1, but there is no DNA to check that call. The CDR3 has 17 amino acids. Germline V gene lookup returns CDR1 KGHDR and CDR2 SFDVKD. The chain's CDR3 is CATSDKPGQGIFGELFF.

This rearrangement joins TRBV7-9 to TRBJ1-2; TCRdb returns TRBD1, unconfirmable since there is no DNA. CDR1 and CDR2 (germline): SEHNR, FQNEAQ (reference sequence). The CDR3 totals 16 residues. CDR3 amino acids: CASSLRGTERIYGYTF. The full variable domain, with the rest looked up from reference TRBV7-9 and TRBJ1-2, is DTGVSQNPRHKITKRGQNVTFRCDPISEHNRLYWYRQTLGQGPEFLTYFQNEAQLEKSRLLSDRFSAERPKGSFSTLEIQRTEQGDSAMYLCASSLRGTERIYGYTFGSGTRLTVV.

The chain uses TRBV20-1 and TRBJ2-3; the D gene TCRdb calls, TRBD1, cannot be checked with no DNA. There are 16 residues in the CDR3. Per the germline V gene, CDR1 is DFQATT and CDR2 is SNEGSKA (reference sequence). CDR3 amino acids: CSASDYRVVSTDTQYF.

The rearrangement links TRBV9 to TRBJ2-7; TCRdb designates TRBD1, a call that cannot be tested without DNA. The CDR3 totals 14 residues. CDR1 SGDLS and CDR2 YYNGEE come from the germline V gene. Here the CDR3 reads CASSVGLGGYEQYF.

J is TRBJ1-1 and V is TRBV14; the D call from TCRdb, TRBD1, cannot be confirmed without DNA. The germline CDR1 and CDR2 sequences are SGHDN and FVKESK. The CDR3 is made up of 15 amino acids. CDR3 sequence reads: CASSRPPPKNTEAFF.

The V call is TRBV20-1, the J call TRBJ1-1; TCRdb lists TRBD1, though no DNA is available to test this call. There are 14 residues in the CDR3. Per germline, CDR1 DFQATT and CDR2 SNEGSKA (reference sequence). CDR3 in amino acids: CSARRTGWSSEAFF.

The chain joins TRBV29-1 to TRBJ1-2. The CDR3 is made up of 15 amino acids. Germline CDR1 reads SQVTM; CDR2 reads ANQGSEA. CDR3 in amino acids: CSVKALRQENYGYTF.

The gene calls are TRBV28 and TRBJ1-6; the D call from TCRdb, TRBD1, cannot be confirmed without DNA. Germline lookup yields CDR1 MDHEN and CDR2 SYDVKM. The CDR3 is 16 amino acids. CDR3 amino acids: CASSPRQNLMDSPLHF.

V and J are TRBV5-1 and TRBJ2-1; checking the TCRdb D call of TRBD2 is not possible without DNA. The length of the CDR3 is 18 residues. CDR1 and CDR2 from the germline V gene are SGHRS and YFSETQ. CDR3 residues: CASSLVATSIGSYNEQFF.

V is TRBV12-3 or TRBV12-4 and J is TRBJ1-2; the TCRdb call, TRBD1, lacks DNA for checking. The CDR3 is made up of 15 amino acids. The CDR3 loop reads CASSPSTGGYLGYTF.

The chain is built from TRBV29-1 and TRBJ1-2; absent DNA, TCRdb's TRBD1 call cannot be checked. The CDR3 runs to 12 residues. Germline assignment: CDR1 SQVTM and CDR2 ANQGSEA. CDR3 loop: CSVTPGVYGYTF.

The chain is built from TRBV29-1 and TRBJ2-7; there is no DNA to check the TCRdb D call of TRBD2. The CDR3 runs to 15 residues. CDR1 and CDR2 from the germline V gene are SQVTM and ANQGSEA. The CDR3 loop reads CSVEGLAGESYEQYF.

The J gene is TRBJ2-7, the V gene TRBV29-1; TCRdb calls TRBD1, which cannot be checked without DNA. The CDR3 length is 16 residues. CDR1 and CDR2 from the germline V gene are SQVTM and ANQGSEA. CDR3: CSVGGTGLAPAGEQYF.

The V gene is TRBV7-3, the J gene TRBJ2-1; TCRdb's D gene call, TRBD2, goes unchecked for lack of DNA. CDR1 and CDR2 (germline): SGHTA, FQGTGA. CDR3 length equals 17 residues. CDR3 sequence reads: CASSLHASGRAGNEQFF.

This chain's CDR3 is CSVEAAWTVSNEAFF. V and J are TRBV29-1 and TRBJ1-1; with no DNA, the TCRdb D assignment of TRBD1 cannot be verified. The CDR3 has 15 amino acids. From germline, CDR1 is SQVTM and CDR2 ANQGSEA. Based on the CDR3 plus reference TRBV29-1 and TRBJ1-1, the full variable domain is SAVISQKPSRDICQRGTSLTIQCQVDSQVTMMFWYRQQPGQSLTLIATANQGSEATYESGFVIDKFPISRPNLTFSTLTVSNMSPEDSSIYLCSVEAAWTVSNEAFFGQGTRLTVV.

The chain has TRBV15 and TRBJ2-1. The CDR3 length is 12 residues. The germline V gene encodes CDR1 LNHNV and CDR2 YYDKDF (reference sequence). This CDR3 reads CATSRDHNEQFF.

The chain employs TRBV7-3 and TRBJ2-1; TCRdb's D call of TRBD2 is untestable without DNA. This CDR3 is 15 amino acids long. Per germline, CDR1 SGHTA and CDR2 FQGTGA. This chain's CDR3 is CASSLLAGGNNEQFF.

This chain uses TRBV6-8 with TRBJ2-3; the D call of TRBD1 rests on TCRdb alone, since no DNA is present to check it. Looked up from germline, CDR1 is MNHGY and CDR2 is SAAAGT. This CDR3 region has 17 residues. The CDR3 reads CASRRPRASHPADTQYF.

This chain's CDR3 is CASSLALQVLGEQYF. V gene TRBV7-9 combines with J gene TRBJ2-7. The germline CDR1 and CDR2 sequences are SEHNR and FQNEAQ (reference sequence). The CDR3 totals 15 residues. Based on the CDR3 plus reference TRBV7-9 and TRBJ2-7, the full variable domain is DTGVSQNPRHKITKRGQNVTFRCDPISEHNRLYWYRQTLGQGPEFLTYFQNEAQLEKSRLLSDRFSAERPKGSFSTLEIQRTEQGDSAMYLCASSLALQVLGEQYFGPGTRLTVT.

The chain combines TRBV7-3 with TRBJ2-7. Looked up from germline, CDR1 is SGHTA and CDR2 is FQGTGA. CDR3 length: 13 residues. The CDR3 protein is CASATGPSYEQYF.

J is TRBJ2-7 and V is TRBV28; as DNA is missing, the TRBD2 call by TCRdb cannot be tested. The CDR3 is made up of 15 amino acids. Per the germline V gene, CDR1 is MDHEN and CDR2 is SYDVKM. CDR3 sequence reads: CASSPGTSGSYEQYF.

This chain connects TRBV28 to TRBJ1-2; without DNA, the TCRdb call of TRBD1 cannot be checked. The CDR3 consists of 13 residues. Germline V gives CDR1 MDHEN, CDR2 SYDVKM. The CDR3 is CASSLRQVGGYTF.

The V and J genes are TRBV27 and TRBJ2-1; TCRdb outputs TRBD1, but without DNA this stays unchecked. Germline CDR1 is MNHEY and CDR2 is SMNVEV (reference sequence). This CDR3 region has 16 residues. The CDR3 reads CASSLPGTGVENEQFF.

The chain combines TRBV4-3 with TRBJ1-1; TCRdb's D call, TRBD1, is unchecked because there is no DNA. The CDR3 spans 16 residues. In germline, CDR1 is LGHNA, CDR2 YSLEER. The CDR3 loop reads CASSQDPGTGGTEAFF.